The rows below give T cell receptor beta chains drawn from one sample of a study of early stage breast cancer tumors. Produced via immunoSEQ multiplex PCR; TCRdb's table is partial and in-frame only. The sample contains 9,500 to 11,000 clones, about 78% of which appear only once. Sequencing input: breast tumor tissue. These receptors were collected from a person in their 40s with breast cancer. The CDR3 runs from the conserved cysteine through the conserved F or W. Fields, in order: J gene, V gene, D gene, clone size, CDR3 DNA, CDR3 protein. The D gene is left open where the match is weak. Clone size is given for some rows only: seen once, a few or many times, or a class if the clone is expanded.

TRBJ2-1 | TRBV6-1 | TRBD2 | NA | TGTGCCAGCAGTGGGGTACTAGCGGATCCCTACAATGAGCAGTTCTTC | CASSGVLADPYNEQFF
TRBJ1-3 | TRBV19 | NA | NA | TGTGCCAGTACCTTTCAGGGAAACACCATATATTTT | CASTFQGNTIYF
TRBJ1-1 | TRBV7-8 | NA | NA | TGTGCCAGCAAAGTAGGGGCAGGGTCTGAAGCTTTCTTT | CASKVGAGSEAFF
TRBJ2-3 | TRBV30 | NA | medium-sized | TGTGCCTGGAGTCTATCTCGTACAGATACGCAGTATTTT | CAWSLSRTDTQYF
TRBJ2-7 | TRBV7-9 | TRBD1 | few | TGTGCCAGCAGCCGACAGGGGGCGGGGGAGCAGTACTTC | CASSRQGAGEQYF
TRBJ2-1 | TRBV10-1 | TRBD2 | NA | TGCGCCAGCTCCCTAGACCCTAGCGGGAGAGGTGATGAGCAGTTCTTC | CASSLDPSGRGDEQFF
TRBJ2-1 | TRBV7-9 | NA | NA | TGTGCCAGCAGCCCAAAGGGACCTAATGAGCAGTTCTTC | CASSPKGPNEQFF
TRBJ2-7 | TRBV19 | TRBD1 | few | TGTGCCACCAAGGACAGGGGGCAGTACGAGCAGTACTTC | CATKDRGQYEQYF
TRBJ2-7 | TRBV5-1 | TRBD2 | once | TGCGCCAGCAGCCTGGACGCCGGGACTAGCTACGAGCAGTACTTC | CASSLDAGTSYEQYF
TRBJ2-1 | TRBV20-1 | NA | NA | TGCAGTGCACGGGAGAATGAGCAGTTCTTC | CSARENEQFF
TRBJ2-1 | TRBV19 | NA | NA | TGTGCCAGTAGCCCTATCGGGGACCTACCCGGGGATGAGCAGTTCTTC | CASSPIGDLPGDEQFF
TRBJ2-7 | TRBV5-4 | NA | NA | TGTGCCAGCAGCTTGGACGCCGCTTACGAGCAGTACTTC | CASSLDAAYEQYF